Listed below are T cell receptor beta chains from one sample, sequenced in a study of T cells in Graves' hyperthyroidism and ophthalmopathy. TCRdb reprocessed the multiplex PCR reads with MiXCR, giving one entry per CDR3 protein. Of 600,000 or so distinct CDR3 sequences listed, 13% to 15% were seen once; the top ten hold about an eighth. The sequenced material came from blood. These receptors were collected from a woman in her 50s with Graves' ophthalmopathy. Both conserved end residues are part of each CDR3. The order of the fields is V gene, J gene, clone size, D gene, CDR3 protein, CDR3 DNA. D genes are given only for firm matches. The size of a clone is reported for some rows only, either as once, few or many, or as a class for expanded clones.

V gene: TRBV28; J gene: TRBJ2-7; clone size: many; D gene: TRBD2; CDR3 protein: CASSQGTGLAGDEQYF; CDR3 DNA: TGTGCCAGCAGTCAGGGAACCGGACTAGCGGGTGACGAGCAGTACTTC
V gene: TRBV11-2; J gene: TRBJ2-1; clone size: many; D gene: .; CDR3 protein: CASRRTDEQFF; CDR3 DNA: TGTGCCAGCCGTCGGACCGATGAGCAGTTCTTC
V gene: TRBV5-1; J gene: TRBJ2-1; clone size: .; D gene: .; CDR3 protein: CASSLGARGNEQFF; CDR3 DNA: TGCGCCAGCAGCTTGGGGGCTAGGGGCAATGAGCAGTTCTTC
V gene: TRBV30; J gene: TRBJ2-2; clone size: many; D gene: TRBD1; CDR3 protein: CAWSTGDAGELFF; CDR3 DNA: TGTGCCTGGAGTACAGGGGACGCCGGGGAGCTGTTTTTT
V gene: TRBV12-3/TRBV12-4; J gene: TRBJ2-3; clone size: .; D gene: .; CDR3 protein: CASREPNNADTQYF; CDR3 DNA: TGTGCCAGCAGGGAGCCAAATAACGCAGATACGCAGTATTTT
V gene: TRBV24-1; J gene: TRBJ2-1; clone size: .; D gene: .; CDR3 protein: CATSEPGLTVINEQFF; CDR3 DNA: TGTGCCACCAGTGAGCCAGGACTGACGGTCATAAATGAGCAGTTCTTC
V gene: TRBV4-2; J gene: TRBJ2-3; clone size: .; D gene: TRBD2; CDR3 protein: CASSQEVRGTSGISTDTQYF; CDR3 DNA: TGTGCCAGCAGCCAAGAAGTCCGCGGGACTAGCGGGATTAGCACAGATACGCAGTATTTT
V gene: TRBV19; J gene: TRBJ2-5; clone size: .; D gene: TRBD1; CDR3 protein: CASSLGDRERETQYF; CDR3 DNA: TGTGCCAGTAGTTTGGGGGACAGGGAAAGAGAGACCCAGTACTTC
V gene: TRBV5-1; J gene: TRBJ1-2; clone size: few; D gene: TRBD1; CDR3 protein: CASSSGQGPSGYTF; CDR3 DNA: TGCGCCAGCAGCTCCGGACAGGGCCCTAGTGGCTACACCTTC
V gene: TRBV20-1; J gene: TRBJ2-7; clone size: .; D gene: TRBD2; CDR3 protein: CSAREGSGSSYEQYF; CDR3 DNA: TGCAGTGCTAGAGAAGGTAGCGGGAGCTCCTACGAGCAGTACTTC
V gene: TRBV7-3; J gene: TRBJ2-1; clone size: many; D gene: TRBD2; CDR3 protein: CASSPQSGRANEQFF; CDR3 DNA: TGTGCCAGCAGCCCCCAAAGCGGGAGGGCAAATGAGCAGTTCTTC
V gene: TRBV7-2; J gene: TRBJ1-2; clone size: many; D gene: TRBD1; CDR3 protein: CASSLSQGGGGHGYTF; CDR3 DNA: TGTGCCAGCAGCCTCTCCCAGGGGGGCGGAGGGCATGGCTACACCTTC
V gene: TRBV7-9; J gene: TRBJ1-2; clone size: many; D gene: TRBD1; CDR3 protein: CASSRQGASGYTF; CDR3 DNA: TGTGCCAGCAGCCGACAGGGGGCGTCTGGCTACACCTTC
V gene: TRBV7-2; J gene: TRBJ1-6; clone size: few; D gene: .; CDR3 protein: CASSLELINNSPLHF; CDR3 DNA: TGTGCCAGCAGCTTAGAACTAATAAATAATTCACCCCTCCACTTT
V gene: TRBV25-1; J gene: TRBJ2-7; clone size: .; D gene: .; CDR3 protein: CASSGRRDGTPTYEQYF; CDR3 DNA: TGTGCCAGCAGTGGTCGCAGAGACGGGACACCTACCTACGAGCAGTACTTC
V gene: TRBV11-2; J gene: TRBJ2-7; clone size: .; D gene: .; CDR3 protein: CASSLGYSVPYEQYF; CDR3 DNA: TGTGCCAGCAGCTTAGGTTATAGCGTCCCCTACGAGCAGTACTTC
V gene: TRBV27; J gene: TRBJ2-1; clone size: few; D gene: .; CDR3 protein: CASSPDLNEQFF; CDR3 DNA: TGTGCCAGCAGTCCTGACCTAAATGAGCAGTTCTTC
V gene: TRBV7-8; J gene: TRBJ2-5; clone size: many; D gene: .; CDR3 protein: CASSQVVELGQETQYF; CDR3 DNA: TGTGCCAGCAGCCAGGTGGTGGAACTGGGCCAAGAGACCCAGTACTTC
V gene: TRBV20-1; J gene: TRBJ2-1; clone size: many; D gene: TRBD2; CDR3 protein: CSARSTSGSRGSGEQFF; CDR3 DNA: TGCAGTGCCCGAAGCACTAGCGGGAGTCGGGGATCGGGTGAGCAGTTCTTC
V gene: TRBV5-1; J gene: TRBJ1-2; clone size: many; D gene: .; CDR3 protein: CASSQTAGGGYTF; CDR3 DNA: TGCGCCAGCAGCCAGACGGCCGGGGGTGGCTACACCTTC
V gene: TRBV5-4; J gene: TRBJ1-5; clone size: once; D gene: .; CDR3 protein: CASSLYGRQPQHF; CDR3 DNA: TGTGCCAGCAGCTTGTATGGCCGACAGCCCCAGCATTTT
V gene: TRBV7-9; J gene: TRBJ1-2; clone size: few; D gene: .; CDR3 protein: CASSLGATGSSGYTF; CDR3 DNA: TGTGCCAGCAGCTTAGGGGCTACAGGGTCTTCCGGCTACACCTTC
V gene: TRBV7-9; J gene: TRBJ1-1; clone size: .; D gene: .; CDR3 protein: CASGSTEAFF; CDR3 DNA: TGTGCCAGCGGGTCCACTGAAGCTTTCTTT
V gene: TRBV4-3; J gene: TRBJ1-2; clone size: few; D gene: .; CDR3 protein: CASSQDLRNTNYGYTF; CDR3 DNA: TGCGCCAGCAGCCAAGATTTGAGGAACACGAACTATGGCTACACCTTC
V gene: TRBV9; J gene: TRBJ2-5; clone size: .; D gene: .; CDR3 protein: CASSVSGAGYSGETQYF; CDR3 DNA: TGTGCCAGCAGCGTATCTGGAGCGGGTTACTCAGGGGAGACCCAGTACTTC
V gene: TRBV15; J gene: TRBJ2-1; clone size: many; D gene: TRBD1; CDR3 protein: CATSREETGDEQFF; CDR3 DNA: TGTGCCACCAGCAGAGAAGAGACAGGGGATGAGCAGTTCTTC
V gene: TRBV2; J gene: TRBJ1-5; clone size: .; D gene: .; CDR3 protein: CASTQRDSNQPQHF; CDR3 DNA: TGTGCCAGCACCCAGCGGGATAGCAATCAGCCCCAGCATTTT
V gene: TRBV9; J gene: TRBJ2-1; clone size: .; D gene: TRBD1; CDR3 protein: CASSTRGQPFGNEQFF; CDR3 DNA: TGTGCCAGCAGCACCCGGGGACAGCCGTTTGGAAATGAGCAGTTCTTC
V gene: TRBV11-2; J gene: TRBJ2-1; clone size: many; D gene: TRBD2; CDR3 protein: CASSLVLAAASYNEQFF; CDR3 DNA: TGTGCCAGCAGCTTAGTCCTAGCGGCCGCCTCCTACAATGAGCAGTTCTTC
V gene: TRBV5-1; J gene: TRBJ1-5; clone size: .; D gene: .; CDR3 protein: CASRQYREIHSNQPQHF; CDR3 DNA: TGCGCCAGCAGGCAGTACCGGGAGATCCATAGCAATCAGCCCCAGCATTTT
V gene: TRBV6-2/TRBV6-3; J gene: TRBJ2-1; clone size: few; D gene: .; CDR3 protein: CASSRGNRNEQFF; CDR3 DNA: TGTGCCAGCAGTAGAGGGAACCGCAATGAGCAGTTCTTC
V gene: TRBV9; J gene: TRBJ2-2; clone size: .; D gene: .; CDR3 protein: CAIRQGPNTGELFF; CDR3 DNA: TGTGCCATACGTCAGGGACCAAACACCGGGGAGCTGTTTTTT
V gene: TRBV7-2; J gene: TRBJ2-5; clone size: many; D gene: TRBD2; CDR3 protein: CASSLVSLAGAETQYF; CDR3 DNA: TGTGCCAGCAGCTTAGTTTCTCTAGCGGGAGCAGAGACCCAGTACTTC
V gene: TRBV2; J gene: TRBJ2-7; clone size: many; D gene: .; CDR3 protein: CASKPRSYEQYF; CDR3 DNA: TGTGCCAGCAAGCCCAGATCCTACGAGCAGTACTTC
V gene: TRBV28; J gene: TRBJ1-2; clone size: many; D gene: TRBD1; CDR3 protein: CASSFPPTGAGYTF; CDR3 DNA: TGTGCCAGCAGTTTCCCTCCGACAGGGGCGGGCTACACCTTC
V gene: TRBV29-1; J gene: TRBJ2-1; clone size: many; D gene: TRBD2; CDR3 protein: CSVERFSGRASEQFF; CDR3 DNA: TGCAGCGTTGAAAGGTTTAGCGGGAGGGCTAGTGAGCAGTTCTTC
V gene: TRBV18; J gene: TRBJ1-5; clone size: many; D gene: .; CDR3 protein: CASSQQGDSNQPQHF; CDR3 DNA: TGTGCCAGCTCACAACAGGGCGATAGCAATCAGCCCCAGCATTTT
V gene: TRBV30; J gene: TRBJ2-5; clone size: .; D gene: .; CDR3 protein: CAWSAQRKAETQYF; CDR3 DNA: TGTGCCTGGAGCGCCCAGCGGAAAGCAGAGACCCAGTACTTC
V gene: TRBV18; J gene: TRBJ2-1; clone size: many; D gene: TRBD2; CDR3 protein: CASSLGLAVWGPYNEQFF; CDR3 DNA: TGTGCCAGCTCACTAGGACTAGCGGTATGGGGTCCCTACAATGAGCAGTTCTTC
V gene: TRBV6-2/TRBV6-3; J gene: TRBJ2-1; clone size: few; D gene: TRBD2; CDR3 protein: CASSRAGADNEQFF; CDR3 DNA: TGTGCCAGCAGTCGAGCGGGAGCTGACAATGAGCAGTTCTTC
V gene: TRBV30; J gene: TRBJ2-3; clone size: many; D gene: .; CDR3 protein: CAWSGGTRTDTQYF; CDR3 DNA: TGTGCCTGGAGTGGGGGGACTCGCACAGATACGCAGTATTTT
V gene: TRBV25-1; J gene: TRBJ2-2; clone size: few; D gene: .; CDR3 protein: CASSKDILRTGELFF; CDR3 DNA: TGTGCCAGCAGTAAGGACATATTGAGAACCGGGGAGCTGTTTTTT